Shown below are 3 T cell receptor beta chains from a single sample sequenced in a study of PD-L1 blockade in urothelial cancer. The assay was immunoSEQ multiplex PCR, and TCRdb's table has in-frame clones only and misses some. Among tens of thousands of clones listed, about 75% were seen once. Time point meaning: pretreatment peripheral blood. Material: PBMCs, obtained around atezolizumab (anti-PD-L1) treatment. These receptors came from a man aged 70 or older with urothelial cancer.

The gene calls are TRBV5-4 and TRBJ2-5, with 9 bases lining up with TRBD2. This CDR3 is 17 amino acids long. Germline CDR1 and CDR2: SGHNT and YYREEE (reference sequence). With V trimmed by 3 bases and J by 9 bases, 18 bases remained unmatched. This CDR3 reads CASSSESSGGTKRPQYF. In DNA, the CDR3 is TGTGCCAGCAGCTCCGAGAGCAGCGGGGGGACCAAGAGACCCCAGTACTTC.

This clone was counted a few times. The rearrangement uses TRBV6-1 and TRBJ2-7, with a weak D call TRBD1 (6 bases). Germline values: CDR1 MNHNS, CDR2 SASEGT. The CDR3 spans 15 residues. The V end was cut by 3 bases, the J end by 1 base, with 13 bases between. Written as DNA, the CDR3 is TGTGCCAGCAGTGAGTGGACAGTGTTATCCTACGAGCAGTACTTC. Protein: CASSEWTVLSYEQYF.

The gene calls are TRBV5-7 and TRBJ2-7; D call uncertain. Being an ORF, TRBV5-7 has a function that is uncertain. The CDR3 length is 12 residues. V was shortened by 4 bases and J by 6 bases, with 11 bases between the two germline ends. The CDR3 DNA reads as TGTGCCAGCAGCCTAAATTCTCGCGAGCAGTACTTC. It is translated as CASSLNSREQYF.